Sequencing of this TCR beta chain was carried out in a study of OX40 agonist ivuxolimab in advanced cancers. On the study more broadly: Dose-escalation patients were diagnosed with hepatocellular carcinoma, melanoma, renal cell cancer or head and neck cancer.

Study-wide results and caveats: CD8+ T cells averaged more expanded clones than CD4+.

The CDR3 length is 11 residues. Trimming removed 6 bases from V and 3 bases from J, with 4 bases in between. Per the germline V gene, CDR1 is SEHNR and CDR2 is FQNEAQ (reference sequence). Assay: immunoSEQ multiplex PCR; the TCRdb copy retains only in-frame clones and omits some. The table has tens of thousands of clones, roughly 89% seen once. In the case of this clone: Its specificity is unknown.

This TCR was recovered from an adult with an advanced solid tumor such as melanoma, head and neck, liver or kidney cancer. Material: CD4+ or CD8+ T cells sorted from blood, obtained in a trial of the OX40 agonist ivuxolimab. The gene calls are TRBV7-9 and TRBJ2-3; no firm D call. CDR3 sequence (DNA): TGTGCCAGCAGTCCGACAGATACGCAGTATTTT. It translates to CASSPTDTQYF.